Listed below are T cell receptor beta chains from one sample, sequenced in a study of identifying expanded T cells in peripheral blood. This table comes from immunoSEQ multiplex PCR, and its TCRdb copy is limited to in-frame clones, with some not included. The repertoire holds 60,000 to 70,000 clones, with around 83% as singletons. Material for sequencing was blood. The receptors were sampled from a person aged 18 to 75 in good health. CDR3s include the opening cysteine and the closing phenylalanine or tryptophan. A D gene is named only where the DNA matches it firmly. Clone size, where shown, is once, few, many, or a class for clones that have expanded.

j_call v_call d_call clone_size cdr3_aa cdr3_nt
TRBJ2-1 TRBV18 . . CASSPKSSYGEQFF TGTGCCAGCTCACCGAAATCTAGCTACGGTGAGCAGTTCTTC
TRBJ1-1 TRBV10-2 TRBD1 . CASRGTGVNTEAFF TGCGCCAGCAGGGGGACAGGGGTGAACACTGAAGCTTTCTTT
TRBJ1-5 TRBV19 . . CASSVAGTGNQPQHF TGTGCCAGTAGTGTCGCCGGGACGGGTAATCAGCCCCAGCATTTT
TRBJ2-7 TRBV6-1 TRBD2 few CASSEGGGASIRQYF TGTGCCAGCAGTGAAGGGGGGGGTGCAAGCATCAGGCAGTACTTC
TRBJ1-2 TRBV25-1 TRBD1 . CASSGDRTEVSGYTF TGTGCCAGCAGTGGGGACAGGACTGAAGTGAGCGGCTACACCTTC
TRBJ2-5 TRBV7-8 . . CASSLGSASQTQYF TGTGCCAGCAGCTTAGGGAGCGCGAGTCAGACCCAGTACTTC
TRBJ2-2 TRBV10-3 . . CAISVAGNTGELFF TGTGCCATCAGTGTGGCGGGGAACACCGGGGAGCTGTTTTTT
TRBJ2-3 TRBV7-5 . . CARSPAPRTDTDTQYF TGTGCCAGAAGCCCGGCCCCTCGGACCGACACAGATACGCAGTATTTT
TRBJ2-7 TRBV4-2 . . CASSHRLAGGTYEQYF TGTGCCAGCAGCCATCGTCTAGCTGGAGGCACCTACGAGCAGTACTTC
TRBJ2-3 TRBV7-2 TRBD2 . CASSLGGGGSTDTQYF TGTGCCAGCAGCTTAGGGGGGGGAGGGTCCACAGATACGCAGTATTTT
TRBJ1-1 TRBV9 TRBD1 many CASSAEQGGVTEAFF TGTGCCAGCAGCGCCGAACAGGGGGGGGTCACTGAAGCTTTCTTT
TRBJ2-7 TRBV4-3 . . CASSQITGIDEQYF TGCGCCAGCAGCCAAATAACAGGGATCGACGAGCAGTACTTC
TRBJ1-1 TRBV5-6 . . CASSFNTEAFF TGTGCCAGCAGCTTTAACACTGAAGCTTTCTTT
TRBJ1-5 TRBV2 . . CASSEGRSQPQHF TGTGCCAGCAGTGAAGGTAGGAGTCAGCCCCAGCATTTT
TRBJ1-2 TRBV2 TRBD1 few CASSDRRDSYGYTF TGTGCCAGCAGTGATAGGCGGGACAGCTATGGCTACACCTTC
TRBJ1-1 TRBV5-1 TRBD1 . CASRRGQGLRGEAFF TGCGCCAGCAGAAGGGGACAGGGGCTACGGGGTGAAGCTTTCTTT
TRBJ1-2 TRBV2 . . CASSETHWGENYGYTF TGTGCCAGCAGTGAAACCCATTGGGGGGAAAACTATGGCTACACCTTC
TRBJ2-2 TRBV14 . once CASSPSVSTNPYTGELFF TGTGCCAGCAGTCCAAGTGTCAGTACCAACCCCTACACCGGGGAGCTGTTTTTT
TRBJ2-5 TRBV1 . . CTSSQTIWRTGNQETQYF TGCACCAGCAGCCAGACTATTTGGCGGACAGGGAACCAAGAGACCCAGTACTTC
TRBJ1-5 TRBV19 . . CASSSGDQPQHF TGTGCCAGTAGTTCAGGGGACCAGCCCCAGCATTTT
TRBJ2-3 TRBV4-2 . . CASSLASQTDTQYF TGTGCCAGCAGCCTAGCTAGCCAAACAGATACGCAGTATTTT
TRBJ2-5 TRBV18 TRBD2 . CASSPGLGETQYF TGTGCCAGCTCACCTGGACTAGGGGAGACCCAGTACTTC
TRBJ1-3 TRBV19 TRBD1 once CASSPGTGAGNTIYF TGTGCCAGTAGTCCGGGGACAGGGGCTGGAAACACCATATATTTT
TRBJ2-1 TRBV10-3 TRBD2 . CAIGGLAGTNEQFF TGTGCCATCGGGGGACTAGCGGGAACCAATGAGCAGTTCTTC
TRBJ1-5 TRBV7-9 TRBD1 . CASSENSGTGANQPQHF TGTGCCAGCAGCGAGAACTCCGGGACAGGCGCCAATCAGCCCCAGCATTTT
TRBJ2-7 TRBV27 . . CASSLARTYEQYF TGTGCCAGCAGTTTGGCACGGACCTACGAGCAGTACTTC
TRBJ1-2 TRBV29-1 TRBD1 . CSVERDSTYGYTF TGCAGCGTTGAACGGGACAGTACCTATGGCTACACCTTC
TRBJ2-7 TRBV5-4 TRBD1 few CASSSTGSSSYEQYF TGTGCCAGCAGCTCGACAGGGTCGAGTTCCTACGAGCAGTACTTC
TRBJ1-5 TRBV19 . . CASRMTGGNQPQHF TGTGCCAGTAGGATGACAGGAGGGAATCAGCCCCAGCATTTT
TRBJ1-2 TRBV6-1 . . CASSEVTGPNGYTF TGTGCCAGCAGTGAAGTTACAGGGCCCAATGGCTACACCTTC
TRBJ2-1 TRBV29-1 TRBD2 . CSVEGTSETYNEQFF TGCAGCGTTGAAGGGACTAGCGAAACCTACAATGAGCAGTTCTTC
TRBJ2-2 TRBV18 . . CASSPSNTGELFF TGTGCCAGCTCACCGTCTAACACCGGGGAGCTGTTTTTT
TRBJ2-1 TRBV7-9 TRBD2 . CASSVNRGRARGEQFF TGTGCCAGCAGCGTAAACCGCGGGAGGGCCCGAGGTGAGCAGTTCTTC
TRBJ1-1 TRBV6-6 . . CASSLDTEAFF TGTGCCAGCAGTTTAGACACTGAAGCTTTCTTT
TRBJ2-5 TRBV5-6 . . CASSQNRMMGQETQYF TGTGCCAGCAGTCAGAATAGGATGATGGGCCAAGAGACCCAGTACTTC
TRBJ2-1 TRBV6-1 TRBD1 once CASSLRQGPNEQFF TGTGCCAGCAGCCTTAGACAGGGGCCAAATGAGCAGTTCTTC
TRBJ2-1 TRBV11-2 TRBD1 . CASSRETGGTDEQFF TGTGCCAGCAGCCGGGAGACAGGGGGTACCGATGAGCAGTTCTTC
TRBJ1-2 TRBV12-5 TRBD1 . CASGSTNTGAEGLGYTF TGTGCTAGTGGTTCAACAAATACAGGGGCCGAGGGTCTTGGCTACACCTTC
TRBJ2-3 TRBV9 . . CASSLGTDTQYF TGTGCCAGCAGCTTAGGCACAGATACGCAGTATTTT
TRBJ1-1 TRBV18 . . CASSLGLTNTEAFF TGTGCCAGCTCCTTAGGACTGACTAACACTGAAGCTTTCTTT
TRBJ2-2 TRBV18 TRBD2 . CASSPSSGRLPGELFF TGTGCCAGCTCACCGTCTAGCGGGAGGCTCCCCGGGGAGCTGTTTTTT
TRBJ2-7 TRBV11-3 . . CASSRTETYEQYF TGTGCCAGCAGCCGTACCGAGACCTACGAGCAGTACTTC
TRBJ1-1 TRBV7-9 . . CATERFEAFF TGTGCCACGGAAAGGTTTGAAGCTTTCTTT
TRBJ2-3 TRBV5-5 . . CASSFSPGVDTQYF TGTGCCAGCAGCTTTAGTCCGGGAGTGGATACGCAGTATTTT
TRBJ2-1 TRBV5-1 TRBD1 few CASSAGQGGYEQFF TGCGCCAGCAGCGCGGGACAGGGAGGCTATGAGCAGTTCTTC
TRBJ2-3 TRBV30 . . CAWRGLPGTDTQYF TGTGCCTGGAGAGGTTTGCCCGGCACAGATACGCAGTATTTT
TRBJ2-3 TRBV29-1 TRBD2 . CSASGRASTDTQYF TGCAGCGCCAGCGGGAGGGCTAGCACAGATACGCAGTATTTT
TRBJ1-1 TRBV30 . . CAWSTRSDAEAFF TGTGCCTGGAGTACCCGGTCGGATGCTGAAGCTTTCTTT
TRBJ2-3 TRBV6-1 . . CASSAQGFKGDTQYF TGTGCCAGCAGTGCACAGGGTTTTAAAGGAGATACGCAGTATTTT
TRBJ2-2 TRBV9 . . CASSVVTSNTGELFF TGTGCCAGCAGCGTAGTCACTTCTAACACCGGGGAGCTGTTTTTT